This T cell receptor beta chain came from a study of blood T cell repertoires in COVID-19. Whole-study context: There were acute and convalescent COVID-19 samples, and they came from the United States, Italy and Spain. The analysed material was cDNA or gDNA that came from T cells, B-cell-depleted T cells, or PBMCs.

Methods used by the authors: Nucleated cell counts were estimated from reference gene primer amplification. Clones were read by immunoSEQ multiplex PCR, and TCRdb kept only the in-frame ones, dropping some. That table gives V, J and clone size, and the DNA gave D and trimming. Seen here are 240,000 or so clones, 85% to 90% observed once, and the top ten hold 5.5% to 8%. The sequencing input was peripheral blood. The clonotype comes from a man aged 55 to 70 with acute or convalescent COVID-19.

CDR3 protein: CASSLSGTGNTIYF. In DNA form, the CDR3 reads TGTGCCAGCAGTTTATCAGGGACTGGAAACACCATATATTTT. The chain carries TRBV28 and TRBJ1-3; tentatively, D is TRBD1 (5 bases). The CDR3 is 14 amino acids. Trimming stripped 1 base from V and 2 bases from J, with 6 bases between. Germline lookup yields CDR1 MDHEN and CDR2 SYDVKM.